One T cell receptor (beta chain) is described in this entry. Its target is unknown. PCR used 60 Vbeta primers and 13 Jbeta primers. Sequencing used immunoSEQ multiplex PCR; TCRdb keeps in-frame clones, though not all of them. The sample includes approximately 190,000 clones, about 81% seen only once; the top ten take 0.7% to 0.95%. The CDR3 sequence is 18 residues long. The data are from a study of cytomegalovirus exposure and HLA in healthy donors. Findings and caveats of the study: What a later analysis showed was that several of the most significant clusters appeared linked to common viral pathogens.

The J gene is TRBJ2-7, the V gene TRBV21-1; no DNA check was done on the table's D call, TRBD1. TRBV21-1 has pseudogene status. Sequencing input: PBMCs. This clonotype originated in a woman under 30 in good health and CMV-seronegative. Written as DNA, the CDR3 is TGTGCCAGCAGCGACCGGGACAGGGAATACTACAGGCTCTACGAGCAGTACTTC. Its translation: CASSDRDREYYRLYEQYF.